Listed here are 5 T cell receptor beta chains from one sample, sequenced in a study of vaccination and CD4 T cells after COVID-19. The assay that was used to sequence DNA from cultured CD4+ T cells was the Oncomine TCR Beta short-read assay. TCRdb used MiXCR to reprocess the PCR reads, holding one entry per CDR3 protein. The sample includes roughly 18,000 distinct CDR3 sequences, about 50% of them seen just once. Noted time point: late sampling 161 to 241 days after vaccination in three convalescent patients. Specified treatment: approximately 9-day PBMC culture with coronavirus spike peptide pools or control peptides (ViraFEST assay). These receptors lack a known antigen. The sample was CD4+ T cells from blood, cultured in vitro, taken about 7 months after SARS-CoV-2 vaccination. These receptors all stem from a human donor who had recovered from COVID-19.

The gene calls are TRBV15 and TRBJ1-5; the D is unclear. Trimming left V 0 bases short and J 3 bases short, with 12 bases between. Germline lookup yields CDR1 LNHNV and CDR2 YYDKDF (reference sequence). The CDR3 sequence is 16 residues long. CDR3: CATSRDPGHNNQPQHF. CDR3 DNA sequence: TGTGCCACCAGCAGAGATCCCGGTCATAACAATCAGCCCCAGCATTTT.

J is TRBJ2-1 and V is TRBV7-6; tentative D call: TRBD2 (6 bases). Between the trimmed V and J ends, which lost 2 bases and 10 bases, there was a span of 24 bases. The germline V gene has CDR1 SGHVS and CDR2 FNYEAQ. The CDR3 spans 17 residues. CDR3 nucleotide sequence: TGTGCCAGCAGCTTAACTCAAGGGCGGGGCCCCCGAGGGGAGCAGTTCTTC. Translating it yields CASSLTQGRGPRGEQFF.

This rearrangement joins TRBV20-1 to TRBJ1-2, with D possibly matching TRBD1 (6 bases). The CDR3 runs to 13 residues. Trimming left V 3 bases short and J 0 bases short, with 8 bases between. Germline V gene sequence: CDR1 DFQATT, CDR2 SNEGSKA (reference sequence). The CDR3 DNA follows: TGCAGTGCTAGGGACAGCCCTAACTATGGCTACACCTTC. Translating it yields CSARDSPNYGYTF.

The chain links TRBV7-2 to TRBJ2-3; D is tentatively TRBD1 or TRBD2 (5 bases each). The length of the CDR3 is 16 residues. CDR1 and CDR2 from the germline V gene are SGHTA and FQGNSA. V was cut by 4 bases and J by 5 bases, with 19 bases left in between. Written as DNA, the CDR3 is TGTGCCAGCAGCTCGAAGACCGCCGGGGCGCAAGATACGCAGTATTTT. This translates into CASSSKTAGAQDTQYF.

The rearrangement links TRBV19 to TRBJ2-7, with D possibly being TRBD2 (5 bases). The CDR3 runs to 15 residues. Trimming shortened V by 4 bases and J by 4 bases, and 17 bases separated the two germline ends. Germline V lookup: CDR1 LNHDA, CDR2 SQIVND (reference sequence). In DNA, the CDR3 is TGTGCCAGTAGTACCGGACGGACTCTCCCATACGAGCAGTACTTC. Translated: CASSTGRTLPYEQYF.